A single sample gave rise to the 18 T cell receptor beta chains below, sequenced in a study of T-cell reconstitution after alpha-beta-depleted transplantation in children (dated by TCRdb to the mid-2010s). The library came from PCR. These reads were obtained on an Illumina HiSeq 2500. To normalize quantification of the TCRbeta repertoire, the TCR libraries were built with molecular barcoding that relied on unique molecular identifiers. Using fastp at Q25 and MiXCR, TCRdb reprocessed the public reads and kept productive beta chains. Records with the same CDR3 protein are collapsed into one entry carrying the most frequent genes and DNA. This sample is represented by 780,000 or so distinct CDR3 sequences; roughly 15% of them were singletons. Around 5% of the sample is in the top ten clones. The treatment or condition label, as the study defines it: allogeneic hematopoietic cell transplantation with graft depleted of TCRalphabeta T cells and CD19 B cells.

The sample was PBMCs, mostly from graft donor cells, taken 360 days after TCRalphabeta/CD19-depleted stem cell transplant. These receptors originate from a male patient between 10 and 17 years old who had a stem cell transplant for acute lymphoblastic leukemia, so the T cells may come from the graft donor.

Only a few counts were recorded for this clonotype. V usage is TRBV4-1 and J usage is TRBJ2-3; TRBD2 is a possible D gene (5 bases). The CDR3 runs to 15 residues. Trimming removed 2 bases from V and 4 bases from J, with 13 bases in between. Looked up from germline, CDR1 is MGHRA and CDR2 is YSYEKL. CDR3 coding DNA: TGCGCCAGCAGCCAAATTTCGGACTCGCCAGATACGCAGTATTTT. Translation gives CASSQISDSPDTQYF.

This clonotype has a handful of counts. The gene calls are TRBV7-3 and TRBJ2-3, with D unresolved. The CDR3 has 13 residues. Between the trimmed V and J ends, which lost 5 bases and 14 bases, there was a span of 20 bases. Germline CDR1 is SGHTA and CDR2 is FQGTGA. The CDR3 bases are TGTGCCAGCAGCCTAGATGGGCGGAGCATGTGGTATTTT. The encoded protein is CASSLDGRSMWYF.

The chain combines TRBV5-6 with TRBJ2-1; 9 bases are shared with TRBD2. Germline V gives CDR1 SGHDT, CDR2 YYEEEE. There are 16 residues in the CDR3. V was pared by 2 bases and J by 4 bases, with 7 bases of the junction left unmatched. The CDR3 is CASSLFSGSGYNEQFF. CDR3 in DNA: TGTGCCAGCAGCTTATTTAGCGGGAGCGGGTACAATGAGCAGTTCTTC.

CDR3 bases: TGTGCCAGCAGCTTCCGGGGACCCACAGATACGCAGTATTTT. Amino acids: CASSFRGPTDTQYF. This chain joins TRBV11-2 and TRBJ2-3; D is possibly TRBD1 or TRBD2 (5 bases each). Germline assignment: CDR1 SGHAT and CDR2 FQNNGV. V lost 3 bases and J lost 2, with 9 bases in between. The CDR3 consists of 14 residues. The full variable domain, in which reference TRBV11-2 and TRBJ2-3 provide the parts outside the CDR3, is EAGVAQSPRYKIIEKRQSVAFWCNPISGHATLYWYQQILGQGPKLLIQFQNNGVVDDSQLPKDRFSAERLKGVDSTLKIQPAKLEDSAVYLCASSFRGPTDTQYFGPGTRLTVL.

In its sample, this clonotype was seen a few times. The CDR3 spells CATSDVAGTSGLDEQFF. CDR3 DNA: TGTGCCACCAGTGATGTAGCCGGGACTAGCGGGTTGGATGAGCAGTTCTTC. The V and J genes are TRBV24-1 and TRBJ2-1; TRBD2 matches at 12 bases. The CDR3 contains 17 residues. Trimming at V came to 3 bases and at J to 8 bases, leaving 10 bases not matched to a gene. CDR1 is KGHDR and CDR2 is SFDVKD in the germline V gene.

A few counts support this clonotype. The genes are TRBV7-9 and TRBJ2-7, with D tentatively TRBD1 (6 bases). Per the germline V gene, CDR1 is SEHNR and CDR2 is FQNEAQ (reference sequence). This CDR3 has 15 residues. The germline V and J ends were trimmed by 5 bases and 3 bases, with 17 bases remaining between them. The CDR3 spells CASSPEGGSSYEQYF. The CDR3 nucleotides read TGTGCCAGCAGCCCAGAAGGGGGTTCTAGCTACGAGCAGTACTTC. The entire variable domain, with the rest obtained from reference TRBV7-9 and TRBJ2-7, is as follows: DTGVSQNPRHKITKRGQNVTFRCDPISEHNRLYWYRQTLGQGPEFLTYFQNEAQLEKSRLLSDRFSAERPKGSFSTLEIQRTEQGDSAMYLCASSPEGGSSYEQYFGPGTRLTVT.

The rearrangement joins TRBV4-1 to TRBJ1-5, with a tentative D call TRBD1 (5 bases). V lost 1 base to trimming and J lost 1 base, with 8 bases between them. The CDR3 is made up of 15 amino acids. Germline V CDR1 and CDR2: MGHRA, YSYEKL. The CDR3 coding sequence is TGCGCCAGCAGCCAAGGAAGGGGAAGCAATCAGCCCCAGCATTTT. It translates to CASSQGRGSNQPQHF.

The chain couples TRBV10-3 to TRBJ2-5; D might be TRBD1 (5 bases). V lost 8 bases and J 5 bases, leaving 12 bases between the germline ends. The CDR3 spans 12 residues. Germline CDR1 reads ENHRY; CDR2 reads SYGVKD. The CDR3: CAIADRRETQYF. In DNA, the CDR3 is TGTGCCATCGCTGACAGAAGGGAGACCCAGTACTTC.

This clonotype was observed a handful of times. As DNA, the CDR3 is TGCAGTGCTATGTCGGGGGACACGGCCTCCTACGAGCAGTACTTC. Amino acid sequence: CSAMSGDTASYEQYF. V gene TRBV20-1 combines with J gene TRBJ2-7; D is possibly TRBD1 or TRBD2 (6 bases each). The V and J ends lost 4 bases and 0 bases respectively, with 16 bases between them. Germline-derived CDR1 and CDR2 are DFQATT and SNEGSKA (reference sequence). The CDR3 consists of 15 residues.

This chain joins TRBV7-2 and TRBJ2-5, with a possible D match to TRBD1 (8 bases). CDR3 length equals 16 residues. V lost 2 bases to trimming and J lost 4 bases, with 17 bases between them. CDR1 and CDR2 (germline): SGHTA, FQGNSA. This chain's CDR3 is CASSLLPQGGVETQYF. CDR3 bases: TGTGCCAGCAGCTTACTTCCACAGGGGGGGGTAGAGACCCAGTACTTC.

This clonotype occurred a few times. In DNA, the CDR3 is TGTGCCAGCAGCTGGAGGGGGACAGCGAACACTGAAGCTTTCTTT. Translated, it gives CASSWRGTANTEAFF. The chain has TRBV7-6 and TRBJ1-1; TRBD1 agrees at 7 bases. Germline CDR1 SGHVS, CDR2 FNYEAQ. There are 15 residues in the CDR3. V trimming: 4 bases; J trimming: 1 base; junction bases outside the gene matches: 6.

Note on this clonotype: A much larger clone differs from this one at a single base, so this may be a read error. The chain carries TRBV20-1 and TRBJ1-5, with a tentative D call TRBD1 (5 bases). The CDR3 runs 16 residues. The germline V gene encodes CDR1 DFQATT and CDR2 SNEGSKA (reference sequence). CDR3 nucleotide sequence: TGCTGTGCTCGGAGGGGTCCCCTGGGACGAGGTCAGCCCCAGCATTTT. Protein sequence: CCARRGPLGRGQPQHF.

This clonotype has just a few counts. The chain employs TRBV10-3 and TRBJ2-3; D is undetermined. The germline V gene encodes CDR1 ENHRY and CDR2 SYGVKD. The V gene lost 3 bases and the J gene lost 2 bases, with 21 bases spanning the gap. This CDR3 comprises 18 residues. In nucleotides, the CDR3 is TGTGCCATCAGTGACCACCCCCTGAAGTTTAGCACCACAGATACGCAGTATTTT. As protein: CAISDHPLKFSTTDTQYF.

This clonotype has ten or more counts. V and J are TRBV7-2 and TRBJ2-3; TRBD2 agrees at 7 bases. The CDR3 extends over 15 amino acids. Germline values: CDR1 SGHTA, CDR2 FQGNSA. V lost 3 bases, J lost 8 bases, and 11 bases stayed unmatched. The CDR3 bases are TGTGCCAGCAGCTTTAGGCTAGCGGATTACGGTACGCAGTATTTT. It codes for CASSFRLADYGTQYF.

The genes are TRBV6-5 and TRBJ2-7, with D unresolved. The ends were cut back, 6 bases at V and 4 bases at J, with 7 bases in the middle. CDR1 is MNHEY and CDR2 is SVGAGI in the germline V gene. This CDR3 is built from 11 residues. The CDR3 region is CASRDPYEQYF. The CDR3 DNA reads as TGTGCCAGCAGGGACCCATACGAGCAGTACTTC.

This clonotype appeared many times. The chain employs TRBV7-9 and TRBJ1-2; 9 nucleotides line up with TRBD1. This CDR3 has 16 residues. The V gene's germline CDR1 is SEHNR and CDR2 FQNEAQ (reference sequence). With V trimmed by 5 bases and J by 2 bases, 9 bases remained unmatched. The CDR3 loop is CASSGTGRPQNYGYTF. The CDR3 DNA reads TGTGCCAGCAGCGGGACAGGGAGGCCCCAGAACTATGGCTACACCTTC.

The V and J genes are TRBV7-7 and TRBJ2-3, with 10 bases that match TRBD1. The germline CDR1 and CDR2 sequences are SSHAT and FNYEAQ (reference sequence). Losses at the gene ends were 11 bases for V and 4 bases for J; bases not matched to a gene: 9. The CDR3 has 14 residues. DNA for the CDR3: TGTGCCTGCCTGACAGGGGGCTGCGCAGATACGCAGTATTTT. It is translated as CACLTGGCADTQYF.

This clonotype was observed a handful of times. CDR3 protein: CASSTAPRGSNEQFF. CDR3 bases: TGTGCCAGCAGCACAGCTCCGAGAGGCAGTAATGAGCAGTTCTTC. The chain has TRBV7-9 and TRBJ2-1; D gene ambiguous. V was clipped by 5 bases and J by 7 bases, with 18 bases between them. CDR1 and CDR2 from the germline V gene are SEHNR and FQNEAQ (reference sequence). The CDR3 consists of 15 residues.